In its sample, the clone carrying this T cell receptor (beta chain) was seen a few times. Its antigen remains unknown. The data are from a study of response to subunit inactivated influenza vaccine. Study-wide points: Authors suggested each seasonal influenza vaccination recruits few new T cells.

CDR3 length: 16 residues. V lost 5 bases and J 1 base, leaving 15 bases between the germline ends. Per the germline V gene, CDR1 is SGHAT and CDR2 is FQNNGV. TCRdb fed the RT-PCR reads into MiXCR, producing one record per CDR3 protein. Of fewer than 550,000 distinct CDR3 sequences listed, around 25% were seen once; the top ten hold under 2.5%. This chain links TRBV11-2 with TRBJ2-1; D remains unclear. The sequence was obtained from a man in his fifties or sixties who received an inactivated influenza vaccine. The input for sequencing was CD4+ T cells sorted from PBMCs, taken more than 4 days after vaccination. This CDR3 is CASSPLLDLSYNEQFF. DNA for the CDR3: TGTGCCAGCAGCCCCCTCCTGGACCTATCCTACAATGAGCAGTTCTTC.